The source of this T cell receptor beta chain is a study of blood T cells in healthy people across ages. Notes on the study in general: As naive T cell percentage varied, TCR beta diversity correlated strongly with it. Measured against age, TCR beta diversity per million T cells decreased in a roughly linear manner.

A second about 6 to 12 cycle PCR used barcoded and J-beta primers. A template-switch adaptor that had 12 random nucleotides put a tag on each cDNA molecule. TCRdb used MiXCR to reprocess the 5' RACE reads, holding one entry per CDR3 protein. The repertoire holds 850,000 to 950,000 distinct CDR3 sequences, with more than 25% as singletons. This clonotype was picked up many times. Its antigen is not identified. Germline CDR1 reads SEHNR; CDR2 reads FQNEAQ (reference sequence). The V gene lost 5 bases and the J gene lost 2 bases, with 12 bases spanning the gap. The length of the CDR3 is 14 residues. With each sample, at least 5 micrograms of total RNA were extracted.

This clonotype originated in a woman over 75 in good health. Source material: blood. The rearrangement links TRBV7-9 to TRBJ1-2; D may be TRBD1 (5 bases). The CDR3 coding sequence is TGTGCCAGCAGCGATGGGGGTCCCAACTATGGCTACACCTTC. Its protein is CASSDGGPNYGYTF.